The clone carrying this T cell receptor (beta chain) appeared a few times. Its cognate antigen is unknown. Cultured CD4+ T-cell DNA underwent Oncomine TCR Beta short-read sequencing. TCRdb itself ran the PCR reads through MiXCR, one entry per CDR3 protein. Among some 9,900 distinct CDR3 sequences, 26% were seen once, and the ten largest hold around 46%. This record belongs to a study of vaccination and CD4 T cells after COVID-19. The CDR3 is 17 amino acids. CDR1 is DFQATT, CDR2 SNEGSKA, per germline (reference sequence). V lost 0 bases and J lost 0, with 15 bases in between. The treatment denotes: approximately 9-day PBMC culture with coronavirus spike peptide pools or control peptides (ViraFEST assay).

This sample comprised CD4+ T cells from blood, cultured in vitro, obtained before SARS-CoV-2 vaccination. The clonotype comes from a human donor who received a COVID-19 vaccine. This rearrangement joins TRBV20-1 to TRBJ1-5, with D uncertain. The CDR3 spells CSARDSLGPYSNQPQHF. The CDR3 coding sequence is TGCAGTGCTAGAGATAGTCTGGGCCCATATAGCAATCAGCCCCAGCATTTT.